This entry describes one T cell receptor (beta chain). Antigen: not known. Autoimmune disease history or systemic immunosuppression disqualified patients. Baseline, cycle 4 day 1, and cycle 7 day 1 were the blood sampling points. The J segment lost 6 bases and the V segment lost 3 bases, leaving 7 bases of the junction unmatched. The CDR3 runs to 16 residues. Germline V lookup: CDR1 SNHLY, CDR2 FYNNEI. This entry is derived from a study of OX40 agonist ivuxolimab in advanced cancers. Across the study: Dose-escalation patients suffered from hepatocellular carcinoma, melanoma, renal cell or head and neck cancer. Overall study findings and caveats: At doses 0.1 to 3.0 mg/kg, CD4+ and CD8+ clones expanded.

Some clones are missing from TCRdb's copy, which holds only in-frame ones; the method was immunoSEQ multiplex PCR. The sample holds around 56,000 clones; nearly 90% are singletons and the top ten take over 8.5%. The chain joins TRBV2 to TRBJ2-2; 10 bases fit TRBD2. The sequence came from an adult with an advanced solid tumor such as melanoma, head and neck, liver or kidney cancer. Sequencing was performed on CD4+ or CD8+ T cells sorted from blood, taken in a trial of the OX40 agonist ivuxolimab. The DNA of the CDR3 is TGTGCCAGCAGTGAGAAGCTAGCGGGAGCCGCCGGGGAGCTGTTTTTT. Translated: CASSEKLAGAAGELFF.